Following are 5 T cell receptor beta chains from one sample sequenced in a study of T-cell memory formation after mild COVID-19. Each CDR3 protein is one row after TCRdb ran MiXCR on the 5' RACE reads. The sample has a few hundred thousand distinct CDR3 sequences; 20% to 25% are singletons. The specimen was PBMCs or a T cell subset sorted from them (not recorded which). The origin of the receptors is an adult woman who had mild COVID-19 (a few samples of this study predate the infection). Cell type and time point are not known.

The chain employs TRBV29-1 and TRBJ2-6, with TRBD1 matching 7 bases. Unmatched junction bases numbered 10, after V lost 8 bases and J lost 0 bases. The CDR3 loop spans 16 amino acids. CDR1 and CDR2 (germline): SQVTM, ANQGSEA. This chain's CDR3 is CSSGQVLLSGANVLTF. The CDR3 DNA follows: TGCAGCAGTGGACAGGTCCTACTCTCTGGGGCCAACGTCCTGACTTTC. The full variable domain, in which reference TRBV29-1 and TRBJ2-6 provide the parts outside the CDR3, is SAVISQKPSRDICQRGTSLTIQCQVDSQVTMMFWYRQQPGQSLTLIATANQGSEATYESGFVIDKFPISRPNLTFSTLTVSNMSPEDSSIYLCSSGQVLLSGANVLTFGAGSRLTVL.

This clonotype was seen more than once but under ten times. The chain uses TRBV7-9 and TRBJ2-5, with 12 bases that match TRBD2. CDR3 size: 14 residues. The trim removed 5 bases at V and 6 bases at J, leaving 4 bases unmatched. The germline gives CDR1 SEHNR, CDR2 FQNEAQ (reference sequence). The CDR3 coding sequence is TGTGCCAGCAGCCGGACTAGCGGGACAAAGACCCAGTACTTC. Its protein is CASSRTSGTKTQYF.

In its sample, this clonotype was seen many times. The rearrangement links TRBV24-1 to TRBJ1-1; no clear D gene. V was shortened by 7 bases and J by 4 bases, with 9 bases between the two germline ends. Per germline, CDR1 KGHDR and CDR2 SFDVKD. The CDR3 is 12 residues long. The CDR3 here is CATSRFGTEAFF. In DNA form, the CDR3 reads TGTGCCACCAGCAGGTTTGGCACTGAAGCTTTCTTT.

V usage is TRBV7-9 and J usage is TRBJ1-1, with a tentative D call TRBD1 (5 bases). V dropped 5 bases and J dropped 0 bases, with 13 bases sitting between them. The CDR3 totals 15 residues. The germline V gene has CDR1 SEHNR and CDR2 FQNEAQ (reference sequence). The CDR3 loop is CASSQPGTVNTEAFF. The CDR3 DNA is TGTGCCAGCAGCCAGCCGGGGACCGTGAACACTGAAGCTTTCTTT.

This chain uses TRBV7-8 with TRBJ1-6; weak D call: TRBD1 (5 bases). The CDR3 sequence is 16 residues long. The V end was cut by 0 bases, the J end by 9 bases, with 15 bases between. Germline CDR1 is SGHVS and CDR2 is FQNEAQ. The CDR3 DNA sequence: TGTGCCAGCAGCTTAGCGGGGGTAGGGCGCGGTTCACCCCTCCACTTT. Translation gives CASSLAGVGRGSPLHF.